This T cell receptor (beta chain) was observed in a study of blood T cell repertoires in COVID-19. For the study at large: The analysed material was cDNA or gDNA that came from T cells, B-cell-depleted T cells, or PBMCs.

Adults between roughly 18 and 89 years of age took part from 20 to 25 US areas. The method was immunoSEQ multiplex PCR; TCRdb's version includes in-frame clones alone and lacks a portion of them. The table lists over 300,000 clones, 88% of them singletons. This CDR3 has 16 residues. Germline values: CDR1 SGHDT, CDR2 YYEEEE. The germline V and J ends were trimmed by 4 bases and 4 bases, with 19 bases remaining between them. Sequencing was carried out using PBMCs or T cells enriched from blood (not recorded which). This clonotype was obtained from a woman in her twenties or thirties with acute COVID-19. V gene TRBV5-6 combines with J gene TRBJ2-3; D possibly corresponds to TRBD2 (6 bases). The CDR3 nucleotides are TGTGCCAGCAGCCCGACACTAGCAACTAAATCAGATACGCAGTATTTT. Amino acids: CASSPTLATKSDTQYF.